The present entry profiles one TCR beta chain with its context. Its antigen is not known. This sample is drawn from a study of radiation and T cells in renal cell carcinoma. The V segment lost 2 bases and the J segment 3 bases; nucleotides outside the gene matches: 3. CDR3 size: 15 residues. Per the germline V gene, CDR1 is LNHDA and CDR2 is SQIVND (reference sequence). Only in-frame clones appear in the TCRdb table, and some are missing; sequencing was by immunoSEQ multiplex PCR. The table records around 100,000 clones, 80% to 90% of them present only once. Time point indicated: blood 4 weeks post-SBRT, at nephrectomy. This sample's treatment: 15 Gy SBRT to primary tumor, nephrectomy 4 weeks later. Nephrectomy followed 15 Gy stereotactic body radiation by 4 weeks. Radiation-treated patients gave blood at baseline, week 2 and week 4. Findings and caveats of the study: In blood, top tumor clones expanded by 2 weeks, shrinking by 4. No pretreatment tumor biopsies were available for baseline clonotypes.

The chain has TRBV19 and TRBJ2-5, with 10 bases lining up with TRBD2. The input for sequencing was blood, taken from a patient whose treatment included radiotherapy and nephrectomy. The sequence was collected from a man aged 60-69 years with renal cell carcinoma. CDR3 in amino acids: CASSILLAGKETQYF. CDR3 DNA: TGTGCCAGTAGTATACTACTAGCGGGAAAAGAGACCCAGTACTTC.